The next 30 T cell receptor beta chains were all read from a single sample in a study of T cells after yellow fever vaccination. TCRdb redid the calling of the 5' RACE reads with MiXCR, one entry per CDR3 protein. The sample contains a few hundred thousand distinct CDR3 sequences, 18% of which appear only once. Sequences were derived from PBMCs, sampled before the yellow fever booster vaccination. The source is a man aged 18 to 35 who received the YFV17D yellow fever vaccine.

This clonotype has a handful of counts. The CDR3, as DNA: TGTGCCAGCAGCTTAAAGACCAGGTGGGAAGAGACCCAGTACTTC. Its protein product is CASSLKTRWEETQYF. This sequence joins TRBV7-2 and TRBJ2-5; D is unresolved. Trimming shortened V by 2 bases and J by 3 bases, and 13 bases separated the two germline ends. Germline CDR1 is SGHTA and CDR2 is FQGNSA. The CDR3 length is 15 residues.

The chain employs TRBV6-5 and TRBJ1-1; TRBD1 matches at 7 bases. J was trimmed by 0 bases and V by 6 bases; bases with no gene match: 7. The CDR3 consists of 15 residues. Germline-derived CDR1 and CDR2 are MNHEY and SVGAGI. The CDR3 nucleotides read TGTGCCAGCAGCCGACAGGGCTGGGTGAACACTGAAGCTTTCTTT. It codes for CASSRQGWVNTEAFF.

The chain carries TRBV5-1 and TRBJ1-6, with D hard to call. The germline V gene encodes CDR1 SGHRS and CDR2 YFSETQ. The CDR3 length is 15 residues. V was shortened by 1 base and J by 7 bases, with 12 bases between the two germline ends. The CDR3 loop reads CASSLSGGQNSPLHF. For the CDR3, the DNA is TGCGCCAGCAGCTTGAGTGGCGGGCAAAATTCACCCCTCCACTTT.

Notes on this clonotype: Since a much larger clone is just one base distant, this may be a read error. CDR3 residues: CASSLQTNEKLFF. The CDR3 DNA sequence: TGTGCCAGCAGCCTACAGACTAATGAAAAACTGTTTTTT. V gene TRBV14 combines with J gene TRBJ1-4, with D uncertain. V lost 4 bases to trimming and J lost 2 bases, with 5 bases between them. Germline V gene sequence: CDR1 SGHDN, CDR2 FVKESK. The CDR3 spans 13 residues.

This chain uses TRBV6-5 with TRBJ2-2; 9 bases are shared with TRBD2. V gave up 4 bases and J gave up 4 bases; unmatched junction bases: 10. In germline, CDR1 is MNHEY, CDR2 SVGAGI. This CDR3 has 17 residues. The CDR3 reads CASSSESSGGTTGELFF. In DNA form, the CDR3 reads TGTGCCAGCAGTTCCGAGTCCAGCGGGGGGACCACCGGGGAGCTGTTTTTT.

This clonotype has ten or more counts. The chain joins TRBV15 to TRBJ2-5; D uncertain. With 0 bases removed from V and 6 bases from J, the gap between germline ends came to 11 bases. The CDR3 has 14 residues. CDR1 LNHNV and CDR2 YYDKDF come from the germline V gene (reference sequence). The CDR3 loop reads CATSRDKGGQTQYF. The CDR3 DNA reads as TGTGCCACCAGCAGAGATAAGGGCGGACAGACCCAGTACTTC.

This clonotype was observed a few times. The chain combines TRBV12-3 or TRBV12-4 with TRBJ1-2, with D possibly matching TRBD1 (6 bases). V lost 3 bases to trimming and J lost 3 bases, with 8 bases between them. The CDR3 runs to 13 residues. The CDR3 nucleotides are TGTGCCAGCAGTTTTCCAGGGGACTATGGCTACACCTTC. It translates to CASSFPGDYGYTF.

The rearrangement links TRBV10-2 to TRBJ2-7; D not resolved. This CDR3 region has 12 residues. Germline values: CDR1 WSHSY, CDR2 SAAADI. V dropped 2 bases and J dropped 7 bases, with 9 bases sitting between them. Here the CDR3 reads CASSEPLWEQYF. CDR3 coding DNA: TGCGCCAGCAGTGAGCCCCTGTGGGAGCAGTACTTC.

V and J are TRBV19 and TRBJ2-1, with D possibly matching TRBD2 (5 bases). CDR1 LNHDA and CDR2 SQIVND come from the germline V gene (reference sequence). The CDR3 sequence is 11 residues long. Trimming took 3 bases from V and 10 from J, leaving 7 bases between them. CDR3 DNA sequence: TGTGCCAGTAGTATTGGGGAGGAGCAGTTCTTC. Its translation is CASSIGEEQFF.

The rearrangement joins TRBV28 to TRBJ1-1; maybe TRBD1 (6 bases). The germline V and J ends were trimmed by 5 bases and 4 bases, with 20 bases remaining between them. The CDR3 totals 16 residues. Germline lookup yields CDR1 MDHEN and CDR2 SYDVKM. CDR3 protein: CASSPSGRGALTEAFF. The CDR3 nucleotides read TGTGCCAGCAGTCCCAGTGGCCGGGGGGCCCTCACTGAAGCTTTCTTT.

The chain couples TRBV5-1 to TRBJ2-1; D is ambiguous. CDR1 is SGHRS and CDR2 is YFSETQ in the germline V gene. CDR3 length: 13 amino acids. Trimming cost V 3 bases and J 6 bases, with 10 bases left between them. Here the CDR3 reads CASSSATGNEQFF. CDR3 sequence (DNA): TGCGCCAGCAGCTCGGCGACGGGCAATGAGCAGTTCTTC.

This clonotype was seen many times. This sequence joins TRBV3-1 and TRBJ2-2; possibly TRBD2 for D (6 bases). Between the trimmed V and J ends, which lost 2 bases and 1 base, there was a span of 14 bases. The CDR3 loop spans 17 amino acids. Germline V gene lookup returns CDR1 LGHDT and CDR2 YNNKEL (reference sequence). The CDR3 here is CASSQYPPGGNTGELFF. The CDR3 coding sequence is TGTGCCAGCAGCCAATACCCCCCCGGGGGGAACACCGGGGAGCTGTTTTTT.

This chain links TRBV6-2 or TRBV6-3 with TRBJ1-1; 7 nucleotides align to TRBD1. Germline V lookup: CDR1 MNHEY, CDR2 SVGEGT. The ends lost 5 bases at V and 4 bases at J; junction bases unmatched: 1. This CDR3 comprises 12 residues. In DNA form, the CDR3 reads TGTGCCAGCAGTCGGACAGGCACTGAAGCTTTCTTT. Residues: CASSRTGTEAFF.

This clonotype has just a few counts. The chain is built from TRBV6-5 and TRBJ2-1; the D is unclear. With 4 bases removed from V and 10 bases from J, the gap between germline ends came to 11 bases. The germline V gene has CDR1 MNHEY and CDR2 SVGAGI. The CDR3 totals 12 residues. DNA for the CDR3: TGTGCCAGCAGTTCCGCGACCAGGGAGCAGTTCTTC. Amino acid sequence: CASSSATREQFF.

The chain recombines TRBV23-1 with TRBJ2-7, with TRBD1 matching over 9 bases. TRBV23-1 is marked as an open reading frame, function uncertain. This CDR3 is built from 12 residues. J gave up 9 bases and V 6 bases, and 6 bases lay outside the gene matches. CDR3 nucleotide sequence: TGCGCCAGCAGGGGACAGGGCCCTAGGCAGTACTTC. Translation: CASRGQGPRQYF.

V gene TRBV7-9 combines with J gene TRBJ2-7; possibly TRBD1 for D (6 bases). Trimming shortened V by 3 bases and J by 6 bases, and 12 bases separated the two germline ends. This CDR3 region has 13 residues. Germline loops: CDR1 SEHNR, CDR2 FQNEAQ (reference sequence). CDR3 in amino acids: CASSFTGLGEQYV. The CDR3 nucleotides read TGTGCCAGCAGCTTTACAGGGCTTGGCGAGCAGTACGTC.

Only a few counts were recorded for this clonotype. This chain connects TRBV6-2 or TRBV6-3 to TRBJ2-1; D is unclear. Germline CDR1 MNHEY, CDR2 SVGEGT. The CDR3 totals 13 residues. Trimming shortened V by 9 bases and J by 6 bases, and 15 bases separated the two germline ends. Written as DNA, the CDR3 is TGTGCCAGTACTCCGTATCTGAGCAATGAGCAGTTCTTC. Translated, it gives CASTPYLSNEQFF.

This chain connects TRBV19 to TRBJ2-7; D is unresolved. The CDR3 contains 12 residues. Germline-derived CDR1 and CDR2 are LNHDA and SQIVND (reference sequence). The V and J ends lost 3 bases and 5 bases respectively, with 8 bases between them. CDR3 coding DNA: TGTGCCAGTAGTATCGGCGGCCACGAGCAGTACTTC. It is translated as CASSIGGHEQYF.

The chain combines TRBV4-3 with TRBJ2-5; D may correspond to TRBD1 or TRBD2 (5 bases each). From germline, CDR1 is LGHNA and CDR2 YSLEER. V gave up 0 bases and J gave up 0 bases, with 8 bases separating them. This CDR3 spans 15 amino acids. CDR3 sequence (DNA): TGCGCCAGCAGCCAAGAACTAGGGGACCAAGAGACCCAGTACTTC. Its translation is CASSQELGDQETQYF.

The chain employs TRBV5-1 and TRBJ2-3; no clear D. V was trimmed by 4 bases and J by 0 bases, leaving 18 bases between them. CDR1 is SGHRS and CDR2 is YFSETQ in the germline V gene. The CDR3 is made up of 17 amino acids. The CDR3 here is CASSPRSSQISTDTQYF. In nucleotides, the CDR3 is TGCGCCAGCAGCCCTCGGTCGAGCCAAATTAGCACAGATACGCAGTATTTT. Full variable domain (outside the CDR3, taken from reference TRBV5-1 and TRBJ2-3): KAGVTQTPRYLIKTRGQQVTLSCSPISGHRSVSWYQQTPGQGLQFLFEYFSETQRNKGNFPGRFSGRQFSNSRSEMNVSTLELGDSALYLCASSPRSSQISTDTQYFGPGTRLTVL.

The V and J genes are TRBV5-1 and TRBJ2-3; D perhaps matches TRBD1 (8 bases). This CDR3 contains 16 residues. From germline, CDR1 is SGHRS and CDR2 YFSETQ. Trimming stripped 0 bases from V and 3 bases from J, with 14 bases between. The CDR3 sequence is CASSLGTGRVTDTQYF. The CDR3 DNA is TGCGCCAGCAGCTTGGGGACAGGGAGGGTAACAGATACGCAGTATTTT.

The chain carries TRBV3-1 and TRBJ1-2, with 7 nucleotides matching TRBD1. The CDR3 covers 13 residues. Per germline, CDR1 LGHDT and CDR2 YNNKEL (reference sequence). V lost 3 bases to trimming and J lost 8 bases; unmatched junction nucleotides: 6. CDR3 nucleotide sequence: TGTGCCAGCAGCCAGTCGGGGGACAGCGGCTACACCTTC. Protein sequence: CASSQSGDSGYTF. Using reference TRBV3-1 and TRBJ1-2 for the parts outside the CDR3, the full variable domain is DTAVSQTPKYLVTQMGNDKSIKCEQNLGHDTMYWYKQDSKKFLKIMFSYNNKELIINETVPNRFSPKSPDKAHLNLHINSLELGDSAVYFCASSQSGDSGYTFGSGTRLTVV.

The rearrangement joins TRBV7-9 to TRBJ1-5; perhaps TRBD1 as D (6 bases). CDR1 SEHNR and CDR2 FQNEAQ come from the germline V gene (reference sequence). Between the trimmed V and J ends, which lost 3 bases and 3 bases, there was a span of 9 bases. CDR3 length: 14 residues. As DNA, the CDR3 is TGTGCCAGCAGCTTGACAGGATTCAATCAGCCCCAGCATTTT. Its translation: CASSLTGFNQPQHF.

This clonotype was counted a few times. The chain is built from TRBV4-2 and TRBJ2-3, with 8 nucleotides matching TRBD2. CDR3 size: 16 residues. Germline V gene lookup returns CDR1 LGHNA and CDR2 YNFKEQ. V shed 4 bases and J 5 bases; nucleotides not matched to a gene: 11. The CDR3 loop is CASSPFSGAGGDTQYF. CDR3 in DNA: TGTGCCAGCAGCCCGTTTAGCGGGGCCGGGGGAGATACGCAGTATTTT.

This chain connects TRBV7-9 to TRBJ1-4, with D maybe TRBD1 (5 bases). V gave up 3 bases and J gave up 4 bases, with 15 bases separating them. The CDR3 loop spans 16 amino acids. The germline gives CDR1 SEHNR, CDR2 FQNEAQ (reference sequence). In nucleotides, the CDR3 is TGTGCCAGCAGCTTTGGCCTAGGACATCTTAATGAAAAACTGTTTTTT. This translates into CASSFGLGHLNEKLFF.

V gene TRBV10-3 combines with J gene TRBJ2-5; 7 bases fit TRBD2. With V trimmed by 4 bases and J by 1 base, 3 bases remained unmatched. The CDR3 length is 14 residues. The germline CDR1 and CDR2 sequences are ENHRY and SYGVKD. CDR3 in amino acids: CAISAGGSQETQYF. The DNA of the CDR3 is TGTGCCATCAGTGCGGGGGGAAGCCAAGAGACCCAGTACTTC.

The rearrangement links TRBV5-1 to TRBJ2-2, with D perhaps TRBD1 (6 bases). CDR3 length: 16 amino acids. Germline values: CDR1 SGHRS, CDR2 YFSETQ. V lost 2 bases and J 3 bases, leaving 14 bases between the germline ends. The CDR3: CASSFRADSYTGELFF. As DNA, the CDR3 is TGCGCCAGCAGCTTTCGCGCGGACAGCTACACCGGGGAGCTGTTTTTT.

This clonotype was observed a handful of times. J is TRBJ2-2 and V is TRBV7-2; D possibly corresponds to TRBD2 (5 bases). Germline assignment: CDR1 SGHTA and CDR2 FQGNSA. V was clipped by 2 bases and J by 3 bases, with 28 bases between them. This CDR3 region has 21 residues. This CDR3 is CASSLKARLSLGLWDTGELFF. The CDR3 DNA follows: TGTGCCAGCAGCTTAAAAGCTCGACTATCTTTGGGGTTGTGGGACACCGGGGAGCTGTTTTTT.

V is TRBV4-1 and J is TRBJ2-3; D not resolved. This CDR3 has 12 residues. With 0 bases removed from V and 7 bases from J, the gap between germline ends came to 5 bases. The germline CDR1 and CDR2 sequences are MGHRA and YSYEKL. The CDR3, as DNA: TGCGCCAGCAGCCAAGATCGGTATACGCAGTATTTT. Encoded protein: CASSQDRYTQYF.

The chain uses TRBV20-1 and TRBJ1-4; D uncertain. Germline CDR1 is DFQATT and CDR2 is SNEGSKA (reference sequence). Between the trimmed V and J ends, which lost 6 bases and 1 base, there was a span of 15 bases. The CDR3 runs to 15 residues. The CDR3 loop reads CSATTIGVTNEKLFF. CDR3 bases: TGCAGTGCCACTACGATTGGGGTAACTAATGAAAAACTGTTTTTT.